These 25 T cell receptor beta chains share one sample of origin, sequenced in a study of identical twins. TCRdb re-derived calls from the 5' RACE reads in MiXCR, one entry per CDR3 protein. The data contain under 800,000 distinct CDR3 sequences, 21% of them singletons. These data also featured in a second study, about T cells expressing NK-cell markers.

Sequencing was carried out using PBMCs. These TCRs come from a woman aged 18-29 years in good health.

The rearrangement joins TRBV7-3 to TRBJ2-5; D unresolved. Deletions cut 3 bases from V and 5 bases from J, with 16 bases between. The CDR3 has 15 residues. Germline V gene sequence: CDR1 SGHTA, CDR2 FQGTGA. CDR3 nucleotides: TGTGCCAGCAGCTTTCTGGGTAAAGGCGTCGAGACCCAGTACTTC. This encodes CASSFLGKGVETQYF.

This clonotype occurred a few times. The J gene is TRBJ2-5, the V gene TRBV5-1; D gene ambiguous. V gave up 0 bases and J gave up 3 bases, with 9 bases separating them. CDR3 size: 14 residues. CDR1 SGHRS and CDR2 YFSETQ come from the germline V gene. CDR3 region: CASSLAVGKETQYF. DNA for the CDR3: TGCGCCAGCAGCTTGGCCGTGGGGAAAGAGACCCAGTACTTC.

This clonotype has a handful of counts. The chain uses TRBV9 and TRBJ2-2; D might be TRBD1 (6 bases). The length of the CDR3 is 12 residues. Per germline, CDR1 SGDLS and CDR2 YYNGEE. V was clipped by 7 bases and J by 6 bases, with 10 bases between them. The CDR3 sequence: CASQGNAGELFF. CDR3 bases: TGTGCCAGCCAGGGGAATGCCGGGGAGCTGTTTTTT.

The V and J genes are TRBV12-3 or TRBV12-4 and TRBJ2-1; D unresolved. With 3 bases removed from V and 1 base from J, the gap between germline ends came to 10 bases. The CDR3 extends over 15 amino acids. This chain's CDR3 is CASSFWRKSYNEQFF. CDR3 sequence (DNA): TGTGCCAGCAGTTTCTGGCGGAAGTCCTACAATGAGCAGTTCTTC.

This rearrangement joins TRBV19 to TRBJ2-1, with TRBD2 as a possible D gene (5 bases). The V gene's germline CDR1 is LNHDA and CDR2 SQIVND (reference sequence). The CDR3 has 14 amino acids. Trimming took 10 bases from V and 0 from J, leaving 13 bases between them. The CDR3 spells CATATGSSYNEQFF. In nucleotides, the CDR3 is TGTGCCACCGCGACGGGGAGCTCCTACAATGAGCAGTTCTTC.

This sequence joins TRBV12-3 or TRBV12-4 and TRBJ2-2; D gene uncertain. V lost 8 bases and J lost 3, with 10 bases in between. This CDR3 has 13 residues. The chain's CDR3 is CASSSKYTGELFF. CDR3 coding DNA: TGTGCCAGCTCTTCGAAGTACACCGGGGAGCTGTTTTTT.

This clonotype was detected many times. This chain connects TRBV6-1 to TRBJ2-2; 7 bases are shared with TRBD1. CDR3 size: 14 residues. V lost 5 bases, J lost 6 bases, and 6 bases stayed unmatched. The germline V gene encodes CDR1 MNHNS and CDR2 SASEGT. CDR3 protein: CASSPIRGSGELFF. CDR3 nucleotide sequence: TGTGCCAGCAGTCCAATCAGGGGGTCCGGGGAGCTGTTTTTT.

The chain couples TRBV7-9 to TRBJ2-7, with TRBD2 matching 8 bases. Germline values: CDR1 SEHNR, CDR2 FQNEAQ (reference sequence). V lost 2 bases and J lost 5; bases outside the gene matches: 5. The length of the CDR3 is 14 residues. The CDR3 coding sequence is TGTGCCAGCAGCTTAAGCGGGAGTATTAACGAGCAGTACTTC. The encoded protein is CASSLSGSINEQYF.

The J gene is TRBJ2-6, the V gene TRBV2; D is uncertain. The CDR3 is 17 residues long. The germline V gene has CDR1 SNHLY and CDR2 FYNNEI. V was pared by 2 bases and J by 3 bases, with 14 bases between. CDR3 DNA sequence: TGTGCCAGCAGTGAAAGGATGAGGCTGGATGGGGCCAACGTCCTGACTTTC. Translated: CASSERMRLDGANVLTF.

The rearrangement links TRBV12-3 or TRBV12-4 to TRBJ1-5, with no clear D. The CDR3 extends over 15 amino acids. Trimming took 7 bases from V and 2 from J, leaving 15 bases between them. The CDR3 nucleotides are TGTGCCAGCAAAGGTGGATCGACGGGCAATCAGCCCCAGCATTTT. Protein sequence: CASKGGSTGNQPQHF.

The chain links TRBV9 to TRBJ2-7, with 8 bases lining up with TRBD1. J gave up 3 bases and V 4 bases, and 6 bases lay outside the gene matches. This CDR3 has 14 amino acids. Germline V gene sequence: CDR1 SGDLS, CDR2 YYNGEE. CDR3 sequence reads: CASSPTGVNYEQYF. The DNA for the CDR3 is TGTGCCAGCAGCCCGACAGGGGTTAACTACGAGCAGTACTTC.

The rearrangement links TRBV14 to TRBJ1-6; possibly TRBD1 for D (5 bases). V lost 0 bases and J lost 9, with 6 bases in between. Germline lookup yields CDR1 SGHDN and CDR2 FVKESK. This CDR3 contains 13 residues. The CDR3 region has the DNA TGTGCCAGCAGCCAAGACAGGGCTTCACCCCTCCACTTT. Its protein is CASSQDRASPLHF.

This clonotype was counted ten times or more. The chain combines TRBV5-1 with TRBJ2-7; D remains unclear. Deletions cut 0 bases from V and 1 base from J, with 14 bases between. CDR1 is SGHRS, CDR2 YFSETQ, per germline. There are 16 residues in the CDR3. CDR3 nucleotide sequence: TGCGCCAGCAGCTTGGCCGGTCGGGTTAGGTCCTACGAGCAGTACTTC. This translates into CASSLAGRVRSYEQYF.

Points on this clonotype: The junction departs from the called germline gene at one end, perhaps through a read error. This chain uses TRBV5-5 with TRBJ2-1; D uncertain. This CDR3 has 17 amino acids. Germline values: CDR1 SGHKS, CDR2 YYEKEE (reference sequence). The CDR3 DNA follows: TGTGCCAGCAGCTCACGCCAGGCGCCAAGCTCCTACTATGAGCAGTTCTTC. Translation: CASSSRQAPSSYYEQFF.

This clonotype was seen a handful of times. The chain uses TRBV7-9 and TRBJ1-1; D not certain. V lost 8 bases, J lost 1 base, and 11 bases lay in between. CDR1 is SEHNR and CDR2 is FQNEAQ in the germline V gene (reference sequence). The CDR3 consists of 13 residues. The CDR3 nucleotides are TGTGCCAGCTTCCGGGCGGGGAACACTGAAGCTTTCTTT. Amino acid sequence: CASFRAGNTEAFF.

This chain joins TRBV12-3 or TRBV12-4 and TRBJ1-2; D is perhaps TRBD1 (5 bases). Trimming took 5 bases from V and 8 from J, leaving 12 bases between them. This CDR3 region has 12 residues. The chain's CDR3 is CASSTWGGGYTF. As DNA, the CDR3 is TGTGCCAGCAGTACCTGGGGGGGAGGCTACACCTTC.

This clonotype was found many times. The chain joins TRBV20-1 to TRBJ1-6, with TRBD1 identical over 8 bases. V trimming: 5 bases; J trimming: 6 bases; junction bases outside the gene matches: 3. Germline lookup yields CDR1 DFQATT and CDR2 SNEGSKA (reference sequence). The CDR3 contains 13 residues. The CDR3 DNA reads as TGCAGTGCTCAGGGGGCAAGTAATTCACCCCTCCACTTT. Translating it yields CSAQGASNSPLHF.

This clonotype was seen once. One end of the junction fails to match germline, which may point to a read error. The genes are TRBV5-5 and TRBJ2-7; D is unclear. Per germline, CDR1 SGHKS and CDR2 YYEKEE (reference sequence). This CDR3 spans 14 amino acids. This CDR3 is CAISLGLLSYEQYF. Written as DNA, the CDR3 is TGTGCCATCAGCCTTGGCCTCCTCTCCTACGAGCAGTACTTC.

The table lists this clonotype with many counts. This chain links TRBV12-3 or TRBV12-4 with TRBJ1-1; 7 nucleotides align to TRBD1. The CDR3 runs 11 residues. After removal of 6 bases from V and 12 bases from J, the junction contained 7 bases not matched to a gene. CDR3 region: CASSLQGRTFF. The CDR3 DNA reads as TGTGCCAGCAGCCTACAGGGGAGAACTTTCTTT.

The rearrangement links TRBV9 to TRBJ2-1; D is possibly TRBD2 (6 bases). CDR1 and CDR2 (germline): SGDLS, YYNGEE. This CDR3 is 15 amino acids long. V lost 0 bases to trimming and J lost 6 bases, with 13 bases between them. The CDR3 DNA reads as TGTGCCAGCAGCGTAGCATGGGGACTTAGCAATGAGCAGTTCTTC. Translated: CASSVAWGLSNEQFF.

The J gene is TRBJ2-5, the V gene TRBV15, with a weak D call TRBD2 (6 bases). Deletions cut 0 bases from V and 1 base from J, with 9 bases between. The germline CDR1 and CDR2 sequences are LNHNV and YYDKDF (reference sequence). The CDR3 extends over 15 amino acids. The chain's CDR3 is CATSRDGGIQETQYF. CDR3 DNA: TGTGCCACCAGCAGAGATGGCGGGATCCAAGAGACCCAGTACTTC.

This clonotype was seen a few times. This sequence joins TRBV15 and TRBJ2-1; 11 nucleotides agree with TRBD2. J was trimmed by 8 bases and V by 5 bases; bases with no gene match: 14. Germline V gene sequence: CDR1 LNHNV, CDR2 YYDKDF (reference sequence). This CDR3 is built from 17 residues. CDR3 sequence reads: CATSDRFSGGADDEQFF. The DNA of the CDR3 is TGTGCCACCAGCGATCGTTTTAGCGGGGGGGCCGACGATGAGCAGTTCTTC.

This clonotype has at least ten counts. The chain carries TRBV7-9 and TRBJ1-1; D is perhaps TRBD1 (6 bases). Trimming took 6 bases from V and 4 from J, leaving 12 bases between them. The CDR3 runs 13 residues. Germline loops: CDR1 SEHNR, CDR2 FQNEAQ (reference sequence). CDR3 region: CASSSQGGTEAFF. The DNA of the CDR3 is TGTGCCAGCAGTTCACAGGGAGGCACTGAAGCTTTCTTT.

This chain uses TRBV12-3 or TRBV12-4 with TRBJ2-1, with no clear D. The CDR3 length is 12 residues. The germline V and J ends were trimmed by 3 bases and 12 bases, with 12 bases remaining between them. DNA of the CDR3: TGTGCCAGCAGTTTCGCGGTCTCTGGGCAGTTCTTC. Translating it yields CASSFAVSGQFF.

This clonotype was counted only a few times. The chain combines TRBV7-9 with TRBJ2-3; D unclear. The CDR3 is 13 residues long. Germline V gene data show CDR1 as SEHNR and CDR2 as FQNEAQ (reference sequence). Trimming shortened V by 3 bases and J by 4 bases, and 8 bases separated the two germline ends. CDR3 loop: CASSFLPADTQYF. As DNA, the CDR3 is TGTGCCAGCAGCTTTTTGCCGGCAGATACGCAGTATTTT.